The T cell receptor (beta chain) described here comes from a study of blood T cells in healthy people across ages. General study points: Higher diversity and more naive CD4+ cells were features of long-lived donors, compared to aged donors. Older age coincided with a roughly linear decline in TCR beta diversity per million T cells.

Combining a sample-barcoded 5' primer with a J-beta primer mix, a second PCR ran for about 7 to 12 cycles. Carrying 12 random nucleotides, a template-switch adaptor labeled each individual cDNA molecule. TCRdb independently ran MiXCR on the 5' RACE reads; one entry per CDR3 protein. The profile shows around 900,000 distinct CDR3 sequences, 25% to 30% of them singletons. CDR3 length equals 14 residues. CDR1 is LNHDA and CDR2 is SQIVND in the germline V gene (reference sequence). Of note for this clonotype: Its antigen is currently unknown.

This clonotype was sampled from a woman at least 80 years old in good health. Sequences were obtained from blood. V usage is TRBV19 and J usage is TRBJ2-7, with D possibly being TRBD1 (6 bases). The J call is uncertain, as TRBJ2-5 better fits the DNA end. CDR3 amino acids: CASSSGRGRWTQYF. The DNA for the CDR3 is TGTGCCAGTAGTTCTGGCAGGGGCCGATGGACCCAGTACTTC.